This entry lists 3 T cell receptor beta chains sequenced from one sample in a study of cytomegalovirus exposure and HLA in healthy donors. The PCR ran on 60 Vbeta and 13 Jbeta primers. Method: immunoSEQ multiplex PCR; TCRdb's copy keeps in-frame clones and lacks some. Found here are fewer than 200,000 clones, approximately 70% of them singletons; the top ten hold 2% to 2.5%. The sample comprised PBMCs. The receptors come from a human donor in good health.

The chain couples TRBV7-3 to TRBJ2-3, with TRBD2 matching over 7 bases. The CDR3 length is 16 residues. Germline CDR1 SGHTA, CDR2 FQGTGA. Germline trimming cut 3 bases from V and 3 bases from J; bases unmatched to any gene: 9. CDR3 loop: CASSFDSPGGTDTQYF. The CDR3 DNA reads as TGTGCCAGCAGCTTCGACAGCCCCGGGGGGACAGATACGCAGTATTTT.

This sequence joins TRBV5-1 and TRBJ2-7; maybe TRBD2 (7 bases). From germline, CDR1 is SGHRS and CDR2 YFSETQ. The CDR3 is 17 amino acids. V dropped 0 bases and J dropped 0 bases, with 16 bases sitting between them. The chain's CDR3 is CASSLASGAGASYEQYF. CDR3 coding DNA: TGCGCCAGCAGCTTGGCCTCCGGCGCGGGGGCCTCCTACGAGCAGTACTTC.

CDR3 region: CASSLGGQGEDTQYF. CDR3 bases: TGCGCCAGCAGCTTGGGGGGACAGGGGGAAGATACGCAGTATTTT. The chain joins TRBV5-1 to TRBJ2-3, with 11 bases matching TRBD1. With 0 bases clipped from V and 5 bases from J, the junction kept 2 bases outside the gene matches. Germline assignment: CDR1 SGHRS and CDR2 YFSETQ. The CDR3 runs to 15 residues. Based on the CDR3 plus reference TRBV5-1 and TRBJ2-3, the full variable domain is KAGVTQTPRYLIKTRGQQVTLSCSPISGHRSVSWYQQTPGQGLQFLFEYFSETQRNKGNFPGRFSGRQFSNSRSEMNVSTLELGDSALYLCASSLGGQGEDTQYFGPGTRLTVL.